This is a list of T cell receptor beta chains from one sample in a study of high-grade serous ovarian cancer treatment subgroups. Assay used: immunoSEQ multiplex PCR; TCRdb lists only in-frame clones, some missing. Of 7,500 to 9,500 clones listed, more than 60% are singletons. The sample was tumor tissue. These receptors were obtained from a human donor with high-grade serous ovarian cancer. CDR3s include the opening cysteine and the closing phenylalanine or tryptophan. The D gene is left open where the match is weak. The size of a clone is reported for some rows only, either as once, few or many, or as a class for expanded clones.

size: once
J: TRBJ2-7
length: 12
V: TRBV30
D: .
CDR3: CAWSYVVNEQYF
DNA: TGTGCCTGGAGTTATGTGGTCAACGAGCAGTACTTC

size: few
J: TRBJ2-7
length: 14
V: TRBV6-1
D: TRBD1
CDR3: CASSRTGTPGEQYF
DNA: TGTGCCAGCAGCCGGACAGGGACACCGGGGGAGCAGTACTTC

size: .
J: TRBJ1-6
length: 17
V: TRBV5-6
D: TRBD1
CDR3: CASSLVQGAVVNSPLHF
DNA: TGTGCCAGCAGCTTGGTCCAGGGGGCGGTGGTAAATTCACCCCTCCACTTT

size: .
J: TRBJ2-1
length: 14
V: TRBV6-1
D: TRBD1
CDR3: CASLMTGSGNEQFF
DNA: TGTGCCAGTCTAATGACAGGGTCGGGGAATGAGCAGTTCTTC

size: .
J: TRBJ1-5
length: 14
V: TRBV6-1
D: TRBD1
CDR3: CASWHGQGNQPQHF
DNA: TGTGCCAGCTGGCACGGACAGGGAAACCAGCCCCAGCATTTT

size: .
J: TRBJ1-5
length: 16
V: TRBV28
D: .
CDR3: CASSHGVWISNQPQHF
DNA: TGTGCCAGCAGCCACGGAGTATGGATTAGCAATCAGCCCCAGCATTTT

size: medium-sized
J: TRBJ1-3
length: 15
V: TRBV18
D: .
CDR3: CASSPSGYSGNTIYF
DNA: TGTGCCAGCTCACCGTCAGGGTACTCTGGAAACACCATATATTTT

size: .
J: TRBJ2-3
length: 13
V: TRBV10-3
D: TRBD2
CDR3: CAAGSGGTDTQYF
DNA: TGTGCCGCAGGTAGCGGGGGCACAGATACGCAGTATTTT

size: few
J: TRBJ2-1
length: 15
V: TRBV27
D: .
CDR3: CASSLVRSSYNEQFF
DNA: TGTGCCAGCAGTTTAGTGCGGAGCTCCTACAATGAGCAGTTCTTC

size: .
J: TRBJ2-5
length: 13
V: TRBV19
D: .
CDR3: CASASDPRETQYF
DNA: TGTGCCAGCGCGTCGGACCCGCGGGAGACCCAGTACTTC

size: .
J: TRBJ2-1
length: 12
V: TRBV5-6
D: .
CDR3: CASSFKYNEQFF
DNA: TGTGCCAGCAGCTTTAAATACAATGAGCAGTTCTTC

size: .
J: TRBJ2-3
length: 12
V: TRBV10-3
D: .
CDR3: CAISESGDTQYF
DNA: TGTGCCATCAGTGAGTCCGGAGATACGCAGTATTTT

size: .
J: TRBJ2-1
length: 15
V: TRBV7-2
D: TRBD1
CDR3: CASSSAGTGTNEQFF
DNA: TGTGCCAGCAGCTCTGCCGGGACAGGCACCAATGAGCAGTTCTTC

size: few
J: TRBJ2-5
length: 13
V: TRBV19
D: TRBD1
CDR3: CASRGDRVATQYF
DNA: TGTGCCAGTAGGGGGGACAGGGTGGCGACCCAGTACTTC

size: once
J: TRBJ2-2
length: 15
V: TRBV28
D: TRBD2
CDR3: CASSFLLADTGELFF
DNA: TGTGCCAGCAGTTTTTTACTAGCGGACACCGGGGAGCTGTTTTTT

size: .
J: TRBJ2-7
length: 15
V: TRBV11-2
D: TRBD2
CDR3: CASSLLASGWYEQYF
DNA: TGTGCCAGCAGCCTCCTGGCTAGCGGGTGGTACGAGCAGTACTTC

size: .
J: TRBJ2-7
length: 16
V: TRBV6-1
D: TRBD1
CDR3: CASSELAGTGSYEQYF
DNA: TGTGCCAGCAGTGAGTTGGCCGGGACAGGGTCCTACGAGCAGTACTTC

size: .
J: TRBJ2-5
length: 14
V: TRBV4-1
D: .
CDR3: CASRTYQPEETQYF
DNA: TGCGCCAGCAGGACGTATCAACCGGAAGAGACCCAGTACTTC

size: once
J: TRBJ2-2
length: 18
V: TRBV5-4
D: TRBD2
CDR3: CASSLYLAGTRRTGELFF
DNA: TGTGCCAGCAGCTTGTATCTAGCGGGAACCCGGAGGACCGGGGAGCTGTTTTTT

size: .
J: TRBJ2-3
length: 12
V: TRBV14
D: .
CDR3: CASSQPPAAQYF
DNA: TGTGCCAGCAGCCAGCCCCCAGCCGCGCAGTATTTT

size: .
J: TRBJ1-4
length: 17
V: TRBV9
D: .
CDR3: CASSAGGGTLNNEKLFF
DNA: TGTGCCAGCAGCGCAGGTGGGGGGACTCTGAATAATGAAAAACTGTTTTTT

size: .
J: TRBJ2-1
length: 15
V: TRBV7-2
D: .
CDR3: CASSPSFRSGNEQFF
DNA: TGTGCCAGCAGCCCCTCCTTTCGGTCAGGGAATGAGCAGTTCTTC

size: .
J: TRBJ2-7
length: 12
V: TRBV6-1
D: TRBD1
CDR3: CATDRDSYEQYF
DNA: TGTGCCACGGACAGGGATTCCTACGAGCAGTACTTC

size: .
J: TRBJ2-3
length: 14
V: TRBV7-3
D: .
CDR3: CASAIGGAVDTQYF
DNA: TGTGCCAGCGCTATTGGGGGGGCCGTCGATACGCAGTATTTT

size: .
J: TRBJ1-6
length: 14
V: TRBV6-5
D: TRBD1
CDR3: CATRPGTVTSPLHF
DNA: TGTGCCACCAGACCCGGGACAGTTACTTCACCCCTCCACTTT

size: .
J: TRBJ2-1
length: 16
V: TRBV2
D: TRBD2
CDR3: CASSWTSGSSYNEQFF
DNA: TGTGCCAGCAGTTGGACTAGCGGGAGCTCCTACAATGAGCAGTTCTTC

size: .
J: TRBJ1-1
length: 12
V: TRBV9
D: .
CDR3: CASSQTGTEAFF
DNA: TGCGCCAGCAGCCAAACCGGGACAGAAGCTTTCTTT

size: .
J: TRBJ2-7
length: 15
V: TRBV5-1
D: .
CDR3: CASSLDQGSRYEQYF
DNA: TGCGCCAGCAGCTTGGACCAGGGGAGCCGGTACGAGCAGTACTTC

size: few
J: TRBJ2-1
length: 14
V: TRBV18
D: .
CDR3: CASSPPRSYNEQFF
DNA: TGTGCCAGCTCACCACCCAGAAGCTACAATGAGCAGTTCTTC

size: .
J: TRBJ1-2
length: 13
V: TRBV28
D: .
CDR3: CASSIWTVYGYTF
DNA: TGTGCCAGCAGTATTTGGACGGTTTATGGCTACACCTTC

size: .
J: TRBJ2-5
length: 15
V: TRBV5-4
D: TRBD2
CDR3: CASSFTSGGLETQYF
DNA: TGTGCCAGCAGCTTTACTAGCGGGGGACTAGAGACCCAGTACTTC

size: .
J: TRBJ2-3
length: 14
V: TRBV4-1
D: .
CDR3: CASSQDWATDTQYF
DNA: TGCGCCAGCAGCCAAGATTGGGCCACAGATACGCAGTATTTT

size: .
J: TRBJ2-7
length: 13
V: TRBV5-3
D: .
CDR3: CARSLGADYEQYF
DNA: TGTGCCAGAAGCTTGGGGGCAGATTACGAGCAGTACTTC

size: .
J: TRBJ2-7
length: 14
V: TRBV5-4
D: TRBD1
CDR3: CASSSGTGDYEQYF
DNA: TGTGCCAGCAGCTCCGGGACAGGGGACTACGAGCAGTACTTC

size: .
J: TRBJ2-1
length: 14
V: TRBV2
D: TRBD1
CDR3: CASSGRTGRVEQFF
DNA: TGTGCCAGCAGTGGCCGGACAGGGCGGGTTGAGCAGTTCTTC

size: .
J: TRBJ2-5
length: 13
V: TRBV6-1
D: .
CDR3: CAVQGLPAETQYF
DNA: TGTGCCGTACAGGGATTGCCGGCGGAGACCCAGTACTTC

size: .
J: TRBJ2-5
length: 15
V: TRBV7-8
D: TRBD2
CDR3: CASDFDGGEGRTQYF
DNA: TGTGCCAGCGACTTCGACGGGGGGGAAGGGCGGACCCAGTACTTC

size: .
J: TRBJ1-1
length: 14
V: TRBV9
D: TRBD1
CDR3: CASSVDRVETEAFF
DNA: TGTGCCAGCAGCGTCGACAGGGTTGAAACTGAAGCTTTCTTT

size: .
J: TRBJ2-6
length: 15
V: TRBV29-1
D: .
CDR3: CSVRDRRTGANVLTF
DNA: TGCAGCGTGAGGGACCGTCGGACTGGGGCCAACGTCCTGACTTTC

size: few
J: TRBJ2-3
length: 17
V: TRBV19
D: TRBD2
CDR3: CASSLGLAGGRADTQYF
DNA: TGTGCCAGTAGCCTGGGACTAGCGGGAGGGAGGGCAGATACGCAGTATTTT

size: .
J: TRBJ2-1
length: 15
V: TRBV5-8
D: TRBD2
CDR3: CASSLSPLRGVEQFF
DNA: TGTGCCAGCAGCTTAAGCCCTCTGCGGGGGGTTGAGCAGTTCTTC

size: .
J: TRBJ2-5
length: 15
V: TRBV5-6
D: TRBD1
CDR3: CASSSDRAYQETQYF
DNA: TGTGCCAGCAGTTCGGACAGGGCGTACCAAGAGACCCAGTACTTC

size: .
J: TRBJ2-7
length: 17
V: TRBV28
D: TRBD2
CDR3: CASSKRMGGDRYYEQYF
DNA: TGTGCCAGCAGTAAACGGATGGGGGGGGACCGATACTACGAGCAGTACTTC

size: .
J: TRBJ2-3
length: 15
V: TRBV7-9
D: TRBD2
CDR3: CASSLDGTNPDTQYF
DNA: TGTGCCAGCAGCTTAGACGGGACTAACCCAGATACGCAGTATTTT

size: .
J: TRBJ1-4
length: 14
V: TRBV4-1
D: TRBD1
CDR3: CASSQGDSPLKLFF
DNA: TGCGCCAGCAGCCAAGGGGACAGCCCATTGAAACTGTTTTTT

size: .
J: TRBJ2-7
length: 14
V: TRBV11-2
D: TRBD2
CDR3: CASSSQAGIYEQYF
DNA: TGTGCCAGCAGCTCGCAAGCGGGGATCTACGAGCAGTACTTC

size: .
J: TRBJ1-2
length: 13
V: TRBV7-2
D: TRBD1
CDR3: CASSFRQGDGYTF
DNA: TGTGCCAGCAGCTTTAGACAGGGCGACGGCTACACCTTC

size: .
J: TRBJ2-7
length: 14
V: TRBV4-3
D: TRBD1
CDR3: CASSRGQGAEEQYF
DNA: TGCGCCAGCAGCCGAGGACAGGGGGCAGAAGAGCAGTACTTC

size: .
J: TRBJ2-7
length: 13
V: TRBV5-4
D: .
CDR3: CASSSAPPYEQYF
DNA: TGTGCCAGCAGCAGCGCCCCCCCCTACGAGCAGTACTTC

size: .
J: TRBJ2-7
length: 15
V: TRBV28
D: .
CDR3: CASSPPGKPSYEQYF
DNA: TGTGCCAGCAGTCCTCCCGGTAAACCCTCCTACGAGCAGTACTTC

size: .
J: TRBJ2-5
length: 14
V: TRBV6-5
D: .
CDR3: CASSPLRGRETQYF
DNA: TGTGCCAGCAGTCCTCTCAGGGGAAGGGAGACCCAGTACTTC

size: .
J: TRBJ2-3
length: 12
V: TRBV28
D: .
CDR3: CASSYPPGTQYF
DNA: TGTGCCAGCAGTTACCCCCCAGGGACGCAGTATTTT

size: once
J: TRBJ2-7
length: 12
V: TRBV10-3
D: .
CDR3: CAIRGGSYEQYF
DNA: TGTGCCATCAGAGGTGGCAGTTACGAGCAGTACTTC